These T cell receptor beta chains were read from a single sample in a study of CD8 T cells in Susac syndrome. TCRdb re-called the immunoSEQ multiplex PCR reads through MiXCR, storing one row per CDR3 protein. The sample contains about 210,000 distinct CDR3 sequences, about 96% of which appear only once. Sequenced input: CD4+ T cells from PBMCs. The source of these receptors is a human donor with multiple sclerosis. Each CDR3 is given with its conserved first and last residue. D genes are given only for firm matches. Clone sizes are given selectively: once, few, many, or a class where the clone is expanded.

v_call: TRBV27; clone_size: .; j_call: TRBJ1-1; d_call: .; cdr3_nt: TGTGCCAGCAGCGAGAGGGGACTCCCGAACACTGAAGCTTTCTTT; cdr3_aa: CASSERGLPNTEAFF
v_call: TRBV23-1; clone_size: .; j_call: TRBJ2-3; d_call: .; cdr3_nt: TGCGCCAGCAGTCAATGTCGAGCGGCCCGAGGGGATACGCAGTATTTT; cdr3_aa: CASSQCRAARGDTQYF
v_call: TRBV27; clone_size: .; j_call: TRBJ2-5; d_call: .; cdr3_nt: TGTGCCAGCAGCCCCCTGACCGGCACAACAATGCAGACCCAGTACTTC; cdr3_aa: CASSPLTGTTMQTQYF
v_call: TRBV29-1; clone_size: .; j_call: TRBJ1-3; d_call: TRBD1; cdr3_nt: TGCAGCGTTGAGGGACAGGGAAACTCTGGAAACACCATATATTTT; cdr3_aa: CSVEGQGNSGNTIYF
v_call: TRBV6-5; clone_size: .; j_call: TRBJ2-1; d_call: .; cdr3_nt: TGTGCCACCCGTCGGGGAGCCGGAAGTGAGCAGTTCTTC; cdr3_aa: CATRRGAGSEQFF
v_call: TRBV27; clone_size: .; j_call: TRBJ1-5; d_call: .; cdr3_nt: TGTGCCAGCTCCTCCTTTAGCAATCAGCCCCAGCATTTT; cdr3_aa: CASSSFSNQPQHF
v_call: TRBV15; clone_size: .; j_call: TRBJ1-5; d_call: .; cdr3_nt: TGTGCCACCAGCAGAGATCTTTTGGCAGGGGAGGGTCAGCCCCAGCATTTT; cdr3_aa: CATSRDLLAGEGQPQHF
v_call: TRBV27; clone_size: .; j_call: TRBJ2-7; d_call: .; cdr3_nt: TGTGCCAGCAGTCTACGGCGGGACAGCTCCTACGAGCAGTACTTC; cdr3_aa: CASSLRRDSSYEQYF
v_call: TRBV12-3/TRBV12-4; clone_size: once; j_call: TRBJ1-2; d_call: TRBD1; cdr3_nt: TGTGCCAGCAGTCCAGTCCAGGGGGAGGCGGGTGGCTACACCTTC; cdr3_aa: CASSPVQGEAGGYTF
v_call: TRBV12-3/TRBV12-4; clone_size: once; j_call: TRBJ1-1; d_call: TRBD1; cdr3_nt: TGTGCCAGCAGGCAGGACAGGGGAGGTGACACTGAAGCTTTCTTT; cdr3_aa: CASRQDRGGDTEAFF
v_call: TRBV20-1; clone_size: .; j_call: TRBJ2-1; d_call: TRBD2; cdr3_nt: TGCAGCAGTCCAGCGGGAGTCACGAACAATGAGCAGTTCTTC; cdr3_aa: CSSPAGVTNNEQFF
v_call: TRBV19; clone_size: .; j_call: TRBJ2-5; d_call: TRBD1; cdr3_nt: TGTGCCAGTAGTTCGACAGGGGGCGAGTGGGGGACCCAGTACTTC; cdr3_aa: CASSSTGGEWGTQYF
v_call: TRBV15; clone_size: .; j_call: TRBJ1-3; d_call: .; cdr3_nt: TGTGCCACCAGGAGAGTTCCCCCGGACACCATATATTTT; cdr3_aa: CATRRVPPDTIYF
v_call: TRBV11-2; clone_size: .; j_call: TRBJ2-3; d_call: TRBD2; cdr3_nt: TGTGCCAGCAGACGTGCCGGGACTAGCGGGAGCTCCCCAGATACGCAGTATTTT; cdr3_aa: CASRRAGTSGSSPDTQYF
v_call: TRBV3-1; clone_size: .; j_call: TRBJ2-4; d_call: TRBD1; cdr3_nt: TGTGCCAGCAGCCAAGTAGGGACAGGGGGGGACATTCAGTACTTC; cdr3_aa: CASSQVGTGGDIQYF
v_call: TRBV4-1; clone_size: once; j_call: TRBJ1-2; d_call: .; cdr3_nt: TGCGCCAGCAGCCATGTCTCGGGGGGGCGCGACTATGGCTACACCTTC; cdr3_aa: CASSHVSGGRDYGYTF
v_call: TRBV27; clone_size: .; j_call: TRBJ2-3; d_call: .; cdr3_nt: TGTGCCAGCAGTTTATCCACAGGGTATAGTACGCAGTATTTT; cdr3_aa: CASSLSTGYSTQYF
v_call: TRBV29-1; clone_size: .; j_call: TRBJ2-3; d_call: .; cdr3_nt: TGCAGCGTTGAAGTTTACGATACGCAGTATTTT; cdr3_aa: CSVEVYDTQYF
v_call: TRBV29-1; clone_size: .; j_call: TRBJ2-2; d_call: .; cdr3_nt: TGCAGCGTTGATCGAGAGAACACCGGGGAGCTGTTTTTT; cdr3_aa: CSVDRENTGELFF
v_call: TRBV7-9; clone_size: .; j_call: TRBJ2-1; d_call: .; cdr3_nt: TGTGCCAGCAGCCGAAAGCGTGCCGAGCAGTTCTTC; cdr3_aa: CASSRKRAEQFF
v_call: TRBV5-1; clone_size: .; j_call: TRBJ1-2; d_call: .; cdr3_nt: TGCGCCAGCAGCTTCACTGGAGACTATGGCTACACCTTC; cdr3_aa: CASSFTGDYGYTF
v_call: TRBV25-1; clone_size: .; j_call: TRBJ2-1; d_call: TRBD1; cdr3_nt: TGTGCCAGCAGTGTGACAGGGAGTTCCTACAATGAGCAGTTCTTC; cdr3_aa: CASSVTGSSYNEQFF
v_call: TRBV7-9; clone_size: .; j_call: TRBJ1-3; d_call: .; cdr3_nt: TGTGCCAGCAGCGCAGGAAACACCATATATTTT; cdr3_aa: CASSAGNTIYF
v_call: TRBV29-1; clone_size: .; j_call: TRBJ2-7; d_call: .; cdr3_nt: TGCAGCGTTGGGGCCGCATCCTACGAGCAGTACTTC; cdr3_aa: CSVGAASYEQYF
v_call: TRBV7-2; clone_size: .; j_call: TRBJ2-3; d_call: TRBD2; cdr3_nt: TGTGCCAGCCAGCTACTAGCGGGAATGGAAGATACGCAGTATTTT; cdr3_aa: CASQLLAGMEDTQYF
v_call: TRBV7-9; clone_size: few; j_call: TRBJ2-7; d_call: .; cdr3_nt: TGTGCCAGCAGCTTAAGACCATACGAGCAGTACTTC; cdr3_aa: CASSLRPYEQYF
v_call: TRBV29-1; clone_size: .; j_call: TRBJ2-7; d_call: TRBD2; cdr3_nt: TGCAGCGTGGGAAGGACTAGCGGGGGGCCCTACGAGCAGTACTTC; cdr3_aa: CSVGRTSGGPYEQYF
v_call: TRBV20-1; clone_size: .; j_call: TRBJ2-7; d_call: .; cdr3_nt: TGCAGTTGGGAGGACAGTACCTACGAGCAGTACTTC; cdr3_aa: CSWEDSTYEQYF
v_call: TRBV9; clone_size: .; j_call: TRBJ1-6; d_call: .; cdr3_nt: TGTGCCAGCAGCGTAAAGGGTAGGGGACTCACGACTTCACCCCTCCACTTT; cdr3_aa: CASSVKGRGLTTSPLHF
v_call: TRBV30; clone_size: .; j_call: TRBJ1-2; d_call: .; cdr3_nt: TGTGCCTGGAGTGTAGGGGCAGGGGAGTTCGGCTACACCTTC; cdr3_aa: CAWSVGAGEFGYTF
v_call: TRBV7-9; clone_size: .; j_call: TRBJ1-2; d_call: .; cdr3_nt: TGTGCCAGCAGCCCAGGAGGCTACACCTTC; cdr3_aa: CASSPGGYTF
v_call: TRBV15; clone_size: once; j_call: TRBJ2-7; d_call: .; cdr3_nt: TGTGCCACCAGCAGAGGCGCGGGACCACTCTCAGGGGGAGAGCAGTACTTC; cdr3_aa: CATSRGAGPLSGGEQYF
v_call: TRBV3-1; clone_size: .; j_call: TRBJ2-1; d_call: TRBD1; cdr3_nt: TGTGCCAGCAGCCACGGACAGGGCGTAAATGAGCAGTTCTTC; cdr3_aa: CASSHGQGVNEQFF
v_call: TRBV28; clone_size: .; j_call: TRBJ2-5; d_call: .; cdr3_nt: TGTGCCAGCAGGGAAATGATGTCCAAGCAAGAGACCCAGTACTTC; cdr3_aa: CASREMMSKQETQYF
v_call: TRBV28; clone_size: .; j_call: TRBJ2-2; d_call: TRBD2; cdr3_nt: TGTGCCAGCACCCCCCTAGCGGGAGGATTCGGGGAGCTGTTTTTT; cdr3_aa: CASTPLAGGFGELFF
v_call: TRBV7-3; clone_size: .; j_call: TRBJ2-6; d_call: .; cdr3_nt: TGTGCCAGCAGCCCCGGGGGCCACTCTGGGGCCAACGTCCTGACTTTC; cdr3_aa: CASSPGGHSGANVLTF
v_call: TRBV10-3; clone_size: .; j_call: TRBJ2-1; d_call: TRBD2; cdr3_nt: TGTGCCGCCTCCGGGGCGGGGGGACTTGAACAGTTCTTC; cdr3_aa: CAASGAGGLEQFF